One sample yielded the 18 T cell receptor beta chains listed below, sequenced in a study of blood T cells in healthy people across ages. It was with a sample-barcoded 5' primer and a J-beta primer mix that a second PCR of roughly 6 to 11 cycles was run. TCRdb independently ran MiXCR on the 5' RACE reads; one entry per CDR3 protein. This sample carries roughly 700,000 distinct CDR3 sequences, just under 25% of them seen once, and the ten largest clones take 9.4%. This same sample was also taken into another study, of T cells of mothers and their children.

Sequencing was carried out using blood. The receptors stem from a boy aged 5-17 years in good health.

The chain uses TRBV7-8 and TRBJ2-7, with D possibly called TRBD1 or TRBD2 (5 bases each). This CDR3 comprises 12 residues. CDR1 is SGHVS and CDR2 is FQNEAQ in the germline V gene. The V end was cut by 8 bases, the J end by 4 bases, with 12 bases between. CDR3 loop: CASGDPGYEQYF. CDR3 in DNA: TGTGCCAGCGGGGACCCGGGGTACGAGCAGTACTTC. The full variable domain, completed using reference TRBV7-8 and TRBJ2-7, is GAGVSQSPRYKVAKRGQDVALRCDPISGHVSLFWYQQALGQGPEFLTYFQNEAQLDKSGLPSDRFFAERPEGSVSTLKIQRTQQEDSAVYLCASGDPGYEQYFGPGTRLTVT.

On this clonotype itself: The junction shows a germline mismatch at one end, possibly a read error. The chain carries TRBV7-2 and TRBJ2-5, with no clear D. In germline, CDR1 is SGHTA, CDR2 FQGNSA. This CDR3 has 14 residues. The CDR3: CAGSLIGVQETQYF. As DNA, the CDR3 is TGTGCCGGCAGCTTAATAGGCGTCCAAGAGACCCAGTACTTC.

This clonotype occurred a few times. The gene calls are TRBV28 and TRBJ1-2; possible D gene TRBD1, 6 bases. Germline CDR1 is MDHEN and CDR2 is SYDVKM. The CDR3 spans 14 residues. V was clipped by 3 bases and J by 4 bases, with 12 bases between them. CDR3 in amino acids: CASSLGGLIYGYTF. In DNA form, the CDR3 reads TGTGCCAGCAGTTTGGGGGGCTTGATCTATGGCTACACCTTC.

This clonotype was counted a few times. The chain has TRBV6-5 and TRBJ1-4; D may be TRBD1 (5 bases). The V end lost 2 bases, the J end lost 4 bases, and 11 bases lay between the germline ends. This CDR3 comprises 15 residues. Germline CDR1 and CDR2: MNHEY and SVGAGI. CDR3 protein: CASSYGGGDNEKLFF. The CDR3, as DNA: TGTGCCAGCAGTTACGGGGGTGGGGATAATGAAAAACTGTTTTTT.

This clonotype was detected only a few times. The V and J genes are TRBV4-2 and TRBJ1-2; weak D call: TRBD1 (6 bases). V shed 2 bases and J shed 0 bases, with 19 bases lying between them. Germline-derived CDR1 and CDR2 are LGHNA and YNFKEQ. The CDR3 is 18 residues long. The CDR3 is CASSQSKRGVQANYGYTF. CDR3 DNA sequence: TGTGCCAGCAGCCAATCAAAGAGGGGGGTCCAAGCTAACTATGGCTACACCTTC.

The J gene is TRBJ2-7, the V gene TRBV7-9, with 9 bases identical to TRBD1. The trim removed 5 bases at V and 5 bases at J, leaving 7 bases unmatched. In germline, CDR1 is SEHNR, CDR2 FQNEAQ (reference sequence). The CDR3 covers 14 residues. Here the CDR3 reads CASSMGQGRDEQYF. The CDR3 coding sequence is TGTGCCAGCAGCATGGGACAGGGACGTGACGAGCAGTACTTC.

This chain joins TRBV12-3 or TRBV12-4 and TRBJ2-1; D is unclear. The CDR3 spans 16 residues. V was shortened by 5 bases and J by 6 bases, with 20 bases between the two germline ends. The DNA of the CDR3 is TGTGCCAGCAGTCCGACCCTAGTAAGGGTGGGCAATGAGCAGTTCTTC. Protein sequence: CASSPTLVRVGNEQFF.

This sequence joins TRBV5-1 and TRBJ2-5; D not certain. Germline V gene data show CDR1 as SGHRS and CDR2 as YFSETQ. V lost 3 bases to trimming and J lost 1 base, with 16 bases between them. The CDR3 runs to 16 residues. This CDR3 is CASSYINAGFQETQYF. DNA of the CDR3: TGCGCCAGCAGCTACATCAATGCAGGATTCCAAGAGACCCAGTACTTC.

The chain is built from TRBV12-3 or TRBV12-4 and TRBJ1-2, with 7 bases lining up with TRBD1. This CDR3 contains 16 residues. The V segment lost 4 bases and the J segment 4 bases; nucleotides outside the gene matches: 12. CDR3 DNA sequence: TGTGCCAGCAGTTCCTCCCTCGACAGGGCTTCCTATGGCTACACCTTC. This codes for CASSSSLDRASYGYTF.

The rearrangement uses TRBV24-1 and TRBJ2-1; D gene ambiguous. CDR3 size: 11 residues. V was clipped by 1 base and J by 9 bases, with 3 bases between them. CDR1 and CDR2 from the germline V gene are KGHDR and SFDVKD. The CDR3 sequence is CATSDFGEQFF. CDR3 coding DNA: TGTGCCACCAGTGATTTCGGTGAGCAGTTCTTC.

There are many counts of this clonotype. The chain uses TRBV7-2 and TRBJ2-5; D tentatively fits TRBD1 or TRBD2 (5 bases each). Germline-derived CDR1 and CDR2 are SGHTA and FQGNSA. The CDR3 loop spans 13 amino acids. V lost 6 bases and J 5 bases, leaving 13 bases between the germline ends. CDR3 in amino acids: CASSPPGAETQYF. DNA for the CDR3: TGTGCCAGCAGTCCTCCCGGGGCCGAGACCCAGTACTTC.

The chain carries TRBV6-6 and TRBJ1-1; TRBD1 is a possible D gene (6 bases). Trimming left V 10 bases short and J 0 bases short, with 21 bases between. CDR3 length: 16 amino acids. In germline, CDR1 is MNHNY, CDR2 SVGAGI (reference sequence). For the CDR3, the DNA is TGTGCCACTACCTCACAGGGAGCTATAATGAACACTGAAGCTTTCTTT. This sequence encodes CATTSQGAIMNTEAFF.

This sequence joins TRBV14 and TRBJ2-7; 7 positions agree with TRBD2. This CDR3 spans 17 amino acids. Per germline, CDR1 SGHDN and CDR2 FVKESK. V dropped 4 bases and J dropped 3; count of bases not matched to a gene: 15. In nucleotides, the CDR3 is TGTGCCAGCAGCCTTGGGATCGAGACCGGGACTAACTACGAGCAGTACTTC. Protein sequence: CASSLGIETGTNYEQYF.

This clonotype was counted a few times. This chain links TRBV4-1 with TRBJ1-4; unclear D gene. Trimming cost V 3 bases and J 8 bases, with 16 bases left between them. The CDR3 contains 15 residues. CDR1 is MGHRA and CDR2 is YSYEKL in the germline V gene. The CDR3 protein is CASSHPGFVEEKLFF. The DNA for the CDR3 is TGCGCCAGCAGCCATCCTGGGTTTGTAGAGGAAAAACTGTTTTTT.

The gene calls are TRBV7-9 and TRBJ2-7; D is uncertain. CDR1 and CDR2 (germline): SEHNR, FQNEAQ (reference sequence). Trimming removed 6 bases at V and 7 bases at J, with 16 bases between. This CDR3 spans 13 amino acids. This CDR3 reads CASSNPGWGEQYF. The CDR3 DNA sequence: TGTGCCAGCAGTAATCCAGGCTGGGGAGAGCAGTACTTC.

The chain carries TRBV2 and TRBJ2-5; a possible D gene is TRBD1 (5 bases). Germline V gene sequence: CDR1 SNHLY, CDR2 FYNNEI. The CDR3 loop spans 16 amino acids. Trimming shortened V by 2 bases and J by 5 bases, and 18 bases separated the two germline ends. As DNA, the CDR3 is TGTGCCAGCAGTGAACGTTCTTCAGGGAAGAAGGAGACCCAGTACTTC. Translating gives CASSERSSGKKETQYF. Full variable domain (missing parts from reference TRBV2 and TRBJ2-5): EPEVTQTPSHQVTQMGQEVILRCVPISNHLYFYWYRQILGQKVEFLVSFYNNEISEKSEIFDDQFSVERPDGSNFTLKIRSTKLEDSAMYFCASSERSSGKKETQYFGPGTRLLVL.

This clonotype showed up just a few times. The chain uses TRBV5-8 and TRBJ2-3; TRBD1 might be the D (5 bases). Germline lookup yields CDR1 SGHTS and CDR2 YDEGEE. Trimming removed 0 bases from V and 2 bases from J, with 13 bases in between. The CDR3 has 16 amino acids. CDR3 in amino acids: CASSLVTASPTDTQYF. The CDR3 DNA is TGTGCCAGCAGCTTGGTGACAGCTAGTCCCACAGATACGCAGTATTTT.

Only a few counts were recorded for this clonotype. This chain connects TRBV4-1 to TRBJ2-3; TRBD2 matches 8 bases. V was clipped by 2 bases and J by 0 bases; unmatched bases: 4. Germline V gene sequence: CDR1 MGHRA, CDR2 YSYEKL. The CDR3 spans 16 residues. CDR3 sequence reads: CASSQPGGTSTDTQYF. The CDR3 DNA sequence: TGCGCCAGCAGCCAACCGGGGGGGACTAGCACAGATACGCAGTATTTT.